This paragraph reports one TCR beta chain. What it binds is unknown. The data are from a study of T-cell memory formation after mild COVID-19. The study, taken as a whole, reports: Later expanders leaned CD4+, whereas day 15 to 85 contracting clones were balanced CD4/CD8. Second-wave clones peaking on day 37 lacked confirmed SARS-CoV-2 specificity. Among contracting clones, CD4+ were mainly CM/EM and CD8+ enriched in EMRA.

CDR1 LGHNA and CDR2 YSLEER come from the germline V gene. This CDR3 has 15 amino acids. V dropped 0 bases and J dropped 0 bases, with 8 bases sitting between them. TCRdb reprocessed the 5' RACE reads with MiXCR, giving one entry per CDR3 protein. Of approximately 250,000 distinct CDR3 sequences listed, about 17% are singletons. This sequence was found in a man younger than 30 who had mild COVID-19 (a few samples of this study predate the infection). Cell type and time point are not known. The rearrangement links TRBV4-3 to TRBJ1-1; D gene unclear. Sequencing input: PBMCs or a T cell subset sorted from them (not recorded which). CDR3 DNA sequence: TGCGCCAGCAGCCAAGATGGTGGGTTGAACACTGAAGCTTTCTTT. As protein: CASSQDGGLNTEAFF.